Below, one T cell receptor beta chain is given with its context. These data originate in a study of shared clonotypes between healthy human individuals. CDR3 length: 17 amino acids. Losses at the gene ends were 1 base for V and 4 bases for J; bases not matched to a gene: 12. CDR1 and CDR2 (germline): SGHRS, YFSETQ. Every immunoSEQ plate was one replicate of a subset's evenly spread DNA. Assay used: immunoSEQ multiplex PCR; TCRdb lists only in-frame clones, some missing. The table lists around 1,100,000 clones, 60% to 80% of them singletons, with 0.89% in the top ten. A CD45RA+ naive subset and a CD45RA-negative memory subset were split from CD4+ cells.

The rearrangement joins TRBV5-1 to TRBJ2-3; 7 bases are a match to TRBD2. Input material: memory CD4+ T cells from PBMCs. Subset here: CD45RA-negative fraction. The TCR was taken from a man aged 18 to 30 in good health. Some clones in this sample may be carry-over from other donors' samples. The CDR3: CASSLYPTGGGSDTQYF. The CDR3 DNA is TGCGCCAGCAGCTTGTACCCCACTGGGGGAGGGTCAGATACGCAGTATTTT.